These 23 T cell receptor beta chains were sequenced from one sample in a study of vaccination effects on CD4 cells after COVID-19. No cognate antigen is known for these TCRs. Ahead of sequencing, the ViraFEST assay grew antigen-specific CD4+ T cells using viral peptide pools. Culture lasted 10 days before CD4+ T cell isolation. All study participants received two doses of BNT162b2 or mRNA-1273 vaccine. Method: immunoSEQ multiplex PCR; TCRdb's copy keeps in-frame clones and lacks some. The table lists about 32,000 clones, roughly two thirds of them singletons. The sample here was CD4+ T cells from PBMCs cultured with HCoV-229E spike peptides, taken after COVID-19 vaccination. The receptor set was obtained from a human donor who received a COVID-19 vaccine.

The V call is TRBV2, the J call TRBJ2-1; D remains unclear. CDR3 length: 14 amino acids. With 5 bases removed from V and 5 bases from J, the gap between germline ends came to 13 bases. Germline V gene lookup returns CDR1 SNHLY and CDR2 FYNNEI. CDR3: CASSIEYSDNEQFF. The CDR3 DNA sequence: TGTGCCAGCAGTATTGAATACTCTGACAATGAGCAGTTCTTC.

This sequence joins TRBV11-2 and TRBJ2-7; TRBD2 aligns across 9 bases. This CDR3 comprises 16 residues. Per the germline V gene, CDR1 is SGHAT and CDR2 is FQNNGV. V trimming: 0 bases; J trimming: 5 bases; junction bases outside the gene matches: 8. The CDR3 loop reads CASSLEGRGGTNEQYF. The CDR3 nucleotides are TGTGCCAGCAGCTTAGAGGGGCGGGGGGGAACAAACGAGCAGTACTTC.

This clone was seen just once. The rearrangement links TRBV5-3 to TRBJ2-7; D call uncertain. TRBV5-3 is an ORF, with its function uncertain. V lost 3 bases to trimming and J lost 7 bases, with 11 bases between them. The CDR3 contains 12 residues. The CDR3, as DNA: TGTGCCAGAAGCTGCCACCCTCGAGAGCAGTACTTC. This gives the protein CARSCHPREQYF.

This chain's CDR3 is CASSQVTTGRFGETQYF. DNA for the CDR3: TGCGCCAGCAGCCAAGTGACTACAGGGAGGTTTGGAGAGACCCAGTACTTC. This chain uses TRBV4-1 with TRBJ2-5; TRBD1 or TRBD2 may be the D gene (6 bases each). This CDR3 contains 17 residues. Trimming took off 1 base at V and 4 bases at J, with 19 bases between the two ends. CDR1 and CDR2 (germline): MGHRA, YSYEKL.

This CDR3 is CATSDSVAEGTDTQYF. The CDR3 coding sequence is TGTGCCACCAGTGATTCCGTAGCGGAGGGCACAGATACGCAGTATTTT. V gene TRBV24-1 combines with J gene TRBJ2-3, with a possible D match to TRBD2 (6 bases). Trimming stripped 2 bases from V and 1 base from J, with 12 bases between. CDR1 and CDR2 from the germline V gene are KGHDR and SFDVKD. This CDR3 region has 16 residues.

This rearrangement joins TRBV7-2 to TRBJ1-6, with D maybe TRBD1 (6 bases). Trimming stripped 3 bases from V and 3 bases from J, with 9 bases between. Germline V gene sequence: CDR1 SGHTA, CDR2 FQGNSA. The CDR3 has 15 residues. CDR3: CASSFRTDYNSPLHF. The DNA for the CDR3 is TGTGCCAGCAGCTTCAGGACAGACTATAATTCACCCCTCCACTTT.

This sequence joins TRBV5-1 and TRBJ1-4; D is possibly TRBD1 (5 bases). With 1 base removed from V and 7 bases from J, the gap between germline ends came to 11 bases. CDR1 and CDR2 (germline): SGHRS, YFSETQ. The CDR3 extends over 14 amino acids. The CDR3 region has the DNA TGCGCCAGCAGCTTGCAGGGTTTCGGTGAAAAACTGTTTTTT. Translation gives CASSLQGFGEKLFF.

This chain joins TRBV11-2 and TRBJ1-6; no clear D gene. Trimming stripped 0 bases from V and 7 bases from J, with 7 bases between. This CDR3 spans 14 amino acids. In germline, CDR1 is SGHAT, CDR2 FQNNGV. CDR3 amino acids: CASSLEGGNSPLHF. In DNA, the CDR3 is TGTGCCAGCAGCTTAGAGGGAGGGAATTCACCCCTCCACTTT.

The J gene is TRBJ2-6, the V gene TRBV3-1 (or the pseudogene TRBV3-2); D remains unclear. Germline V gene data show CDR1 as LGHDT and CDR2 as YNNKEL (reference sequence). Trimming took 0 bases from V and 1 from J, leaving 4 bases between them. The CDR3 consists of 15 residues. This CDR3 reads CASSQEASGANVLTF. In DNA, the CDR3 is TGTGCCAGCAGCCAAGAGGCGTCTGGGGCCAACGTCCTGACTTTC.

Points on this clone: Other DNA sequences of this sample code for an identical CDR3. This rearrangement joins TRBV12-3 or TRBV12-4 to TRBJ1-2, with TRBD1 identical over 8 bases. The CDR3 spans 13 residues. V dropped 4 bases and J dropped 5; count of bases not matched to a gene: 3. CDR3 residues: CASSSTGAYGYTF. As DNA, the CDR3 is TGTGCCAGCAGTTCGACAGGGGCGTATGGCTACACCTTC.

This clone turned up a few times. The V call is TRBV18, the J call TRBJ2-5; TRBD2 matches 10 bases. The CDR3 sequence is 16 residues long. Germline V gene sequence: CDR1 KGHSH, CDR2 LQKENI. V lost 5 bases to trimming and J lost 0 bases; unmatched junction nucleotides: 6. In DNA, the CDR3 is TGTGCCAGCTCAACTAGGACTAGCGGACACCAAGAGACCCAGTACTTC. It is translated as CASSTRTSGHQETQYF.

The J gene is TRBJ2-5, the V gene TRBV19; 10 nucleotides agree with TRBD1. Trimming at V came to 6 bases and at J to 4 bases, leaving 8 bases not matched to a gene. CDR3 length: 15 amino acids. From germline, CDR1 is LNHDA and CDR2 SQIVND (reference sequence). Here the CDR3 reads CASRSGQGVVETQYF. The CDR3 DNA reads TGTGCCAGTAGGTCAGGACAGGGGGTTGTAGAGACCCAGTACTTC.

The rearrangement joins TRBV18 to TRBJ2-1; D not certain. Germline V gene lookup returns CDR1 KGHSH and CDR2 LQKENI. With 1 base removed from V and 3 bases from J, the gap between germline ends came to 7 bases. This CDR3 has 14 residues. CDR3 loop: CASSPQGFYNEQFF. CDR3 coding DNA: TGTGCCAGCTCACCACAAGGTTTCTACAATGAGCAGTTCTTC.

This sequence joins TRBV6-6 and TRBJ1-3; D is uncertain. CDR1 is MNHNY and CDR2 is SVGAGI in the germline V gene (reference sequence). V was clipped by 7 bases and J by 4 bases, with 11 bases between them. The CDR3 sequence is 13 residues long. DNA for the CDR3: TGTGCCAGCATAAGTAACACCGGAAACACCATATATTTT. Its translation: CASISNTGNTIYF.

This clone has more than one count but fewer than ten. Additional DNA sequences in this sample encode the identical CDR3. This rearrangement joins TRBV9 to TRBJ1-5; D is ambiguous. Trimming shortened V by 0 bases and J by 0 bases, and 4 bases separated the two germline ends. The germline gives CDR1 SGDLS, CDR2 YYNGEE. The CDR3 runs to 14 residues. The CDR3 coding sequence is TGTGCCAGCAGCGTAGGTTATAGCAATCAGCCCCAGCATTTT. Residues: CASSVGYSNQPQHF.

The chain links TRBV6-4 to TRBJ2-3, with D tentatively TRBD2 (5 bases). From germline, CDR1 is MRHNA and CDR2 SNTAGT. The V and J ends lost 2 bases and 6 bases respectively, with 9 bases between them. This CDR3 region has 13 residues. The CDR3 region is CASSDVRGDTQYF. As DNA, the CDR3 is TGTGCCAGCAGTGACGTGAGAGGGGATACGCAGTATTTT.

This clone was detected a few times. CDR3 loop: CASSERDRGYEKLFF. The CDR3 nucleotides read TGTGCCAGCAGTGAAAGGGACAGGGGATATGAAAAACTGTTTTTT. The chain carries TRBV2 and TRBJ1-4; 10 bases line up with TRBD1. V dropped 2 bases and J dropped 6; count of bases not matched to a gene: 3. The V gene's germline CDR1 is SNHLY and CDR2 FYNNEI. The CDR3 totals 15 residues.

Of note for this clone: Distinct nucleotide sequences in the sample also encode this CDR3. The chain links TRBV15 to TRBJ2-5; D not certain. Germline assignment: CDR1 LNHNV and CDR2 YYDKDF (reference sequence). The CDR3 runs to 12 residues. The ends were cut back, 0 bases at V and 5 bases at J, with 4 bases in the middle. The CDR3 DNA is TGTGCCACCAGCAGAGATGTCGAGACCCAGTACTTC. Translated, it gives CATSRDVETQYF. The full variable domain, rest sourced from reference TRBV15 and TRBJ2-5, is DAMVIQNPRYQVTQFGKPVTLSCSQTLNHNVMYWYQQKSSQAPKLLFHYYDKDFNNEADTPDNFQSRRPNTSFCFLDIRSPGLGDTAMYLCATSRDVETQYFGPGTRLLVL.

This chain uses TRBV27 with TRBJ1-2; 12 positions agree with TRBD1. This CDR3 contains 15 residues. The V gene's germline CDR1 is MNHEY and CDR2 SMNVEV (reference sequence). V lost 7 bases, J lost 6 bases, and 9 bases stayed unmatched. The CDR3 DNA reads TGTGCCAGCACCGGGACAGGGGGCGGAGGGCATGGCTACACCTTC. It yields the protein CASTGTGGGGHGYTF.

The V gene is TRBV19, the J gene TRBJ2-7; a weak D match, TRBD1 (6 bases). Trimming removed 5 bases at V and 0 bases at J, with 14 bases between. The CDR3 runs 15 residues. The germline CDR1 and CDR2 sequences are LNHDA and SQIVND (reference sequence). In DNA form, the CDR3 reads TGTGCCAGTAGTGGGACATGGACGGGCTCCTACGAGCAGTACTTC. Translating gives CASSGTWTGSYEQYF. The entire variable domain, with the rest obtained from reference TRBV19 and TRBJ2-7, is as follows: DGGITQSPKYLFRKEGQNVTLSCEQNLNHDAMYWYRQDPGQGLRLIYYSQIVNDFQKGDIAEGYSVSREKKESFPLTVTSAQKNPTAFYLCASSGTWTGSYEQYFGPGTRLTVT.

This clone was counted a few times. This rearrangement joins TRBV5-4 to TRBJ1-2, with D tentatively TRBD1 (5 bases). The CDR3 is made up of 14 amino acids. Germline CDR1 SGHNT, CDR2 YYREEE (reference sequence). V lost 3 bases to trimming and J lost 8 bases, with 17 bases between them. CDR3 coding DNA: TGTGCCAGCAGCTATCAGGGCGTACAAGGAGGCTACACCTTC. This gives the protein CASSYQGVQGGYTF.

This chain connects TRBV2 to TRBJ1-3; a possible D gene is TRBD1 (5 bases). With 4 bases removed from V and 0 bases from J, the gap between germline ends came to 13 bases. The CDR3 is made up of 16 amino acids. CDR1 is SNHLY, CDR2 FYNNEI, per germline. The CDR3 DNA reads as TGTGCCAGCAGTGTAGAGGGACCGTTCTCTGGAAACACCATATATTTT. Translation gives CASSVEGPFSGNTIYF.

The chain links TRBV1 to TRBJ2-2. TRBV1 is marked as a pseudogene. There are 17 residues in the CDR3. The CDR3 spells CTSSQDPGCGNTGELFF. DNA of the CDR3: TGCACCAGCAGCCAAGATCCAGGCTGCGGAAACACCGGGGAGCTGTTTTTT.